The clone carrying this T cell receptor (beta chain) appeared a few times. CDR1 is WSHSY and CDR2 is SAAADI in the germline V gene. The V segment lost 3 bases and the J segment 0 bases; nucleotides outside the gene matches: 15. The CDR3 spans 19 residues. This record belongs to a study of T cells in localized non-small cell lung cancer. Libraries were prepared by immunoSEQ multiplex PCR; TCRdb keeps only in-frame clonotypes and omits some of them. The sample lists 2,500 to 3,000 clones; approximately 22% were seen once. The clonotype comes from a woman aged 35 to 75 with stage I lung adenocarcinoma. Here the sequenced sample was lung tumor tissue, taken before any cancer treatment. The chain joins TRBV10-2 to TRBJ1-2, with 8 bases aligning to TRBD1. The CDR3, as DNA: TGCGCCAGCAGTGACCTTTCCGTGGGGACAGGCCTAACTAACTATGGCTACACCTTC. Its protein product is CASSDLSVGTGLTNYGYTF.